One T cell receptor (beta chain) is described in this entry. The antigen remains undetermined. This sample is part of a study of post-analysis software for immune sequencing data. General study points: Patients carried several TRBV segments more frequently than controls did, and TRBV5-6, TRBV5-1 and TRBV20-1 were among them. Samples prepared in the same batch strongly co-clustered by F measure.

Per the germline V gene, CDR1 is SGHRS and CDR2 is YFSETQ. Trimming took off 2 bases at V and 9 bases at J, with 17 bases between the two ends. The CDR3 length is 14 residues. Unique molecular identifiers were carried by the TCR beta cDNA libraries. T cells, about 0.85 to 11 million of them, yielded some 500,000 cDNA molecules. Using its own MiXCR run on the PCR reads, TCRdb lists one record per CDR3 protein. Of about 210,000 distinct CDR3 sequences in the sample, approximately 30% were seen once. This chain links TRBV5-1 with TRBJ2-5, with D maybe TRBD2 (5 bases). This clonotype was sampled from a girl younger than 18 with multiple sclerosis. Sequencing was performed on blood. For the CDR3, the DNA is TGCGCCAGCAGCTTATCGGAGGCGGCGCGCTCCCAGTACTTC. Its protein product is CASSLSEAARSQYF.